This T cell receptor beta chain was recovered during a study of T-cell memory formation after mild COVID-19. Study in general: The TCR clusters were mostly specific to one donor.

cDNA libraries for TCR alpha and TCR beta, carrying sample barcodes and UMIs, came from 5'RACE with constant-segment primers. MiXCR, run by TCRdb on the 5' RACE reads, gives a single entry per CDR3 protein. The sample shows 200,000 or so distinct CDR3 sequences, around 15% of them seen only once. Comment on this clonotype: Its antigen is not known.

The germline V and J ends were trimmed by 6 bases and 2 bases, with 19 bases remaining between them. The CDR3 length is 16 residues. The study's findings and limits: Among clones peaking at day 37 in the second wave, SARS-CoV-2 specificity remained unconfirmed. While clones contracting from day 15 to 85 were balanced between CD4 and CD8, later expanders leaned CD4+.

Sequenced sample: PBMCs or a T cell subset sorted from them (not recorded which). The source is an adult woman who had mild COVID-19 (a few samples of this study predate the infection). Cell type and time point are not known. V is TRBV12-3 or TRBV12-4 and J is TRBJ1-2; D possibly corresponds to TRBD1 (5 bases). The CDR3 here is CASSNPGLIRNYGYTF. DNA for the CDR3: TGTGCCAGCAGCAATCCAGGGCTTATCAGGAACTATGGCTACACCTTC.